Below, 14 T cell receptor beta chains from the same sample are listed, as sequenced in a study of T cell responses to AZD1222 COVID-19 vaccine. The data were produced by immunoSEQ multiplex PCR, yet TCRdb's version contains in-frame clones alone and is incomplete. The repertoire has roughly 100,000 clones, 80% to 90% of them found once; the top ten carry roughly 1.7%. The input for sequencing was peripheral blood, taken on day 0 of AZD1222 vaccination. These receptor sequences come from an adult in good health.

The chain combines TRBV19 with TRBJ1-1; D perhaps matches TRBD1 (6 bases). Trimming pared 5 bases from V and 1 base from J, leaving 11 bases between. Germline V gives CDR1 LNHDA, CDR2 SQIVND (reference sequence). There are 14 residues in the CDR3. The CDR3 protein is CASSPWTENTEAFF. CDR3 in DNA: TGTGCCAGTAGTCCATGGACAGAGAACACTGAAGCTTTCTTT.

The chain employs TRBV5-4 and TRBJ1-1; the D is unclear. V was cut by 6 bases and J by 1 base, with 13 bases left in between. The CDR3 length is 14 residues. CDR1 SGHNT and CDR2 YYREEE come from the germline V gene (reference sequence). The CDR3 loop is CASTHLGKNTEAFF. DNA for the CDR3: TGTGCCAGCACCCACCTCGGAAAGAACACTGAAGCTTTCTTT.

The V call is TRBV4-3, the J call TRBJ2-5; TRBD1 might be the D (6 bases). The CDR3 totals 15 residues. In germline, CDR1 is LGHNA, CDR2 YSLEER. Trimming stripped 1 base from V and 7 bases from J, with 16 bases between. CDR3 protein: CASSQGSQGFSTQYF. For the CDR3, the DNA is TGCGCCAGCAGCCAAGGTTCACAGGGCTTTTCGACCCAGTACTTC.

V and J are TRBV16 and TRBJ2-7; possible D gene TRBD1, 5 bases. The CDR3 consists of 14 residues. The V and J ends lost 2 bases and 3 bases respectively, with 11 bases between them. Germline V gene sequence: CDR1 KGHSY, CDR2 FQNENV. The CDR3 sequence: CASSQDHGHYEQYF. As DNA, the CDR3 is TGTGCCAGCAGCCAAGATCACGGACACTACGAGCAGTACTTC.

V gene TRBV6-2 or TRBV6-3 combines with J gene TRBJ2-1; no clear D gene. Germline CDR1 reads MNHEY; CDR2 reads SVGEGT. This CDR3 is built from 15 residues. V was cut by 0 bases and J by 0 bases, with 6 bases left in between. In DNA form, the CDR3 reads TGTGCCAGCAGTTACTCTGGCATCTCCTACAATGAGCAGTTCTTC. Protein product: CASSYSGISYNEQFF.

This rearrangement joins TRBV10-3 to TRBJ2-2; TRBD2 might be the D (6 bases). The CDR3 is made up of 12 amino acids. Germline V gene sequence: CDR1 ENHRY, CDR2 SYGVKD. DNA for the CDR3: TGTGCTTTCGCGGGAAACACCGGGGAGCTGTTTTTT. It translates to CAFAGNTGELFF.

The chain carries TRBV10-3 and TRBJ1-4, with 8 nucleotides matching TRBD1. This CDR3 has 15 residues. Germline V lookup: CDR1 ENHRY, CDR2 SYGVKD. Losses at the gene ends were 6 bases for V and 6 bases for J; bases not matched to a gene: 9. Here the CDR3 DNA reads TGTGCCATCAGCAGACAGGGGCCATTGGATGAAAAACTGTTTTTT. It yields the protein CAISRQGPLDEKLFF.

This rearrangement joins TRBV11-2 to TRBJ2-2, with unresolved D. CDR1 is SGHAT, CDR2 FQNNGV, per germline. The V gene lost 0 bases and the J gene lost 1 base, with 6 bases spanning the gap. This CDR3 has 15 residues. CDR3 coding DNA: TGTGCCAGCAGCTTAGATCGTCAGAACACCGGGGAGCTGTTTTTT. Translating gives CASSLDRQNTGELFF. Combining the CDR3 with reference TRBV11-2 and TRBJ2-2 gives the whole variable domain EAGVAQSPRYKIIEKRQSVAFWCNPISGHATLYWYQQILGQGPKLLIQFQNNGVVDDSQLPKDRFSAERLKGVDSTLKIQPAKLEDSAVYLCASSLDRQNTGELFFGEGSRLTVL.

The chain uses TRBV30 and TRBJ1-5; unclear D gene. The CDR3 runs to 13 residues. Deletions cut 4 bases from V and 7 bases from J, with 14 bases between. The germline CDR1 and CDR2 sequences are GTSNPN and SVGIG (reference sequence). The CDR3 here is CAWTPGLGQPQHF. DNA of the CDR3: TGTGCCTGGACCCCCGGACTGGGCCAGCCCCAGCATTTT.

The chain links TRBV6-1 to TRBJ1-2, with D uncertain. Germline V gene data show CDR1 as MNHNS and CDR2 as SASEGT. The CDR3 covers 13 residues. Trimming pared 5 bases from V and 4 bases from J, leaving 11 bases between. CDR3 residues: CASSWAGSYGYTF. The DNA of the CDR3 is TGTGCCAGCAGTTGGGCGGGTAGCTATGGCTACACCTTC.

This chain uses TRBV28 with TRBJ1-2; D possibly corresponds to TRBD1 (5 bases). Germline-derived CDR1 and CDR2 are MDHEN and SYDVKM. V gave up 6 bases and J gave up 4 bases, with 18 bases separating them. The CDR3 length is 15 residues. CDR3: CASSLTAAGSYGYTF. In DNA, the CDR3 is TGTGCCAGCAGCCTCACCGCCGCAGGGAGCTATGGCTACACCTTC.

The chain couples TRBV7-9 to TRBJ1-2; a weak D match, TRBD1 (6 bases). Trimming cost V 5 bases and J 7 bases, with 20 bases left between them. CDR3 length: 15 amino acids. Germline-derived CDR1 and CDR2 are SEHNR and FQNEAQ (reference sequence). The CDR3, as DNA: TGTGCCAGCAGCGAAAACAGGGTACGGCTAGGTGGCTACACCTTC. Its protein product is CASSENRVRLGGYTF.

The CDR3 here is CASSVTGQTQNEQFF. CDR3 nucleotides: TGTGCCAGCTCAGTGACGGGACAGACACAAAATGAGCAGTTCTTC. The chain links TRBV18 to TRBJ2-1; TRBD1 matches 7 bases. Per germline, CDR1 KGHSH and CDR2 LQKENI. This CDR3 contains 15 residues. Trimming removed 5 bases from V and 7 bases from J; junction bases left unmatched: 11.

V and J are TRBV5-8 and TRBJ2-7; D is unresolved. Trimming left V 0 bases short and J 0 bases short, with 10 bases between. The germline V gene encodes CDR1 SGHTS and CDR2 YDEGEE. This CDR3 spans 15 amino acids. The CDR3 region has the DNA TGTGCCAGCAGCTTGGAGGTACAAAGCTCCTACGAGCAGTACTTC. Protein: CASSLEVQSSYEQYF.